This entry lists 18 T cell receptor beta chains sequenced from one sample in a study of blood T cell repertoires in COVID-19. The data were produced by immunoSEQ multiplex PCR, yet TCRdb's version contains in-frame clones alone and is incomplete. The repertoire holds approximately 210,000 clones, with around 82% as singletons. The sequenced sample was PBMCs or T cells enriched from blood (not recorded which). The origin of the receptors is a man aged 25 to 45 with acute COVID-19.

The sample holds one count of this clone. The chain is built from TRBV28 and TRBJ1-1; a weak D match, TRBD1 (5 bases). The CDR3 is made up of 11 amino acids. The germline V gene encodes CDR1 MDHEN and CDR2 SYDVKM. Trimming took off 5 bases at V and 6 bases at J, with 7 bases between the two ends. DNA of the CDR3: TGTGCCAGCAGTCGGGGGGCTGAAGCTTTCTTT. Its protein is CASSRGAEAFF.

Concerning this clone itself: The germline gene is not matched at one end of the junction; a read error may be the cause. This sample includes further DNA sequences coding for the same CDR3. The V gene is TRBV7-3, the J gene TRBJ2-2, with 10 bases identical to TRBD2. CDR3 length: 16 amino acids. Germline V gene sequence: CDR1 SGHTA, CDR2 FQGTGA. The CDR3 DNA reads as TGCGCCAGCAGCCCCGGAGCGGGGGGGGTTACCGGGGAGCTGTTTTTT. This translates into CASSPGAGGVTGELFF.

The chain combines TRBV28 with TRBJ2-1; D may be TRBD1 (5 bases). CDR1 is MDHEN and CDR2 is SYDVKM in the germline V gene. CDR3 length: 15 amino acids. V was pared by 2 bases and J by 7 bases, with 15 bases between. The CDR3 reads CASSLTQGRINEQFF. DNA of the CDR3: TGTGCCAGCAGTTTAACGCAGGGTCGGATAAATGAGCAGTTCTTC.

In this sample, this clone turned up once. The chain is built from TRBV5-4 and TRBJ1-2, with D possibly matching TRBD1 (5 bases). Per germline, CDR1 SGHNT and CDR2 YYREEE (reference sequence). Between the trimmed V and J ends, which lost 0 bases and 5 bases, there was a span of 14 bases. This CDR3 is built from 15 residues. This CDR3 reads CASSLAGGAWYGYTF. The CDR3 DNA is TGTGCCAGCAGCTTGGCAGGTGGGGCCTGGTATGGCTACACCTTC. Supplemented by reference TRBV5-4 and TRBJ1-2, the full variable domain reads ETGVTQSPTHLIKTRGQQVTLRCSSQSGHNTVSWYQQALGQGPQFIFQYYREEENGRGNFPPRFSGLQFPNYSSELNVNALELDDSALYLCASSLAGGAWYGYTFGSGTRLTVV.

The rearrangement links TRBV9 to TRBJ2-3; 10 nucleotides match TRBD2. Germline V gene lookup returns CDR1 SGDLS and CDR2 YYNGEE. V was clipped by 0 bases and J by 0 bases; unmatched bases: 7. There are 18 residues in the CDR3. The CDR3 region is CASSVGASGGLSTDTQYF. CDR3 nucleotide sequence: TGTGCCAGCAGCGTAGGGGCTAGCGGGGGTCTAAGCACAGATACGCAGTATTTT.

This clone was observed a single time. This sequence joins TRBV5-4 and TRBJ1-3; a weak D match, TRBD1 (5 bases). This CDR3 is built from 17 residues. V dropped 3 bases and J dropped 4 bases, with 20 bases sitting between them. The germline V gene encodes CDR1 SGHNT and CDR2 YYREEE (reference sequence). The CDR3 coding sequence is TGTGCCAGCAGCTCCGGTTGGGGCAGGGAGGACGGAAACACCATATATTTT. This codes for CASSSGWGREDGNTIYF.

This sequence joins TRBV5-5 and TRBJ2-7; maybe TRBD2 (5 bases). The CDR3 sequence is 13 residues long. Germline-derived CDR1 and CDR2 are SGHKS and YYEKEE (reference sequence). V was trimmed by 0 bases and J by 3 bases, leaving 7 bases between them. The CDR3 nucleotides are TGTGCCAGCAGCTTGGACGGGGTCTACGAGCAGTACTTC. Translating it yields CASSLDGVYEQYF. The variable domain in full, completed from reference TRBV5-5 and TRBJ2-7, reads DAGVTQSPTHLIKTRGQQVTLRCSPISGHKSVSWYQQVLGQGPQFIFQYYEKEERGRGNFPDRFSARQFPNYSSELNVNALLLGDSALYLCASSLDGVYEQYFGPGTRLTVT.

The CDR3 region has the DNA TGTGCCAGCAGTACTGACGGGGATCAGCCCCAGCATTTT. Its translation: CASSTDGDQPQHF. The chain joins TRBV2 to TRBJ1-5; D gene ambiguous. V dropped 5 bases and J dropped 5 bases, with 10 bases sitting between them. CDR1 and CDR2 (germline): SNHLY, FYNNEI. The CDR3 covers 13 residues.

The rearrangement joins TRBV28 to TRBJ1-1; 8 bases fit TRBD1. The CDR3 has 17 amino acids. J gave up 1 base and V 2 bases, and 9 bases lay outside the gene matches. Germline loops: CDR1 MDHEN, CDR2 SYDVKM. DNA for the CDR3: TGTGCCAGCAGTTTAATCAGGGGGCCGGACCCGAACACTGAAGCTTTCTTT. It translates to CASSLIRGPDPNTEAFF.

The chain joins TRBV5-1 to TRBJ1-6, with 10 bases fitting TRBD1. The J segment lost 10 bases and the V segment lost 4 bases, leaving 8 bases of the junction unmatched. Looked up from germline, CDR1 is SGHRS and CDR2 is YFSETQ. The CDR3 spans 15 residues. CDR3 in amino acids: CASSLGTGERSPLHF. CDR3 bases: TGCGCCAGCAGCCTTGGGACAGGGGAACGATCACCCCTCCACTTT.

The chain links TRBV6-1 to TRBJ1-6; D not certain. There are 15 residues in the CDR3. Looked up from germline, CDR1 is MNHNS and CDR2 is SASEGT. V was pared by 2 bases and J by 10 bases, with 15 bases between. The CDR3 nucleotides read TGTGCCAGCAGTGAAAATAGGGCGGGAAGCTCACCCCTCCACTTT. Its translation is CASSENRAGSSPLHF.

By share, this clone counts as medium-sized (0.01 to 0.1%). This chain connects TRBV13 to TRBJ2-1; the match to TRBD2 covers 9 bases. The CDR3 extends over 16 amino acids. Germline CDR1 PRHDT, CDR2 FYEKMQ (reference sequence). V gave up 2 bases and J gave up 4 bases; unmatched junction bases: 6. The CDR3 DNA reads TGTGCCAGCAGCTTATTCGCGGGGGGGCCGTACAATGAGCAGTTCTTC. Encoded protein: CASSLFAGGPYNEQFF.

The chain is built from TRBV9 and TRBJ1-1, with D unresolved. With 2 bases removed from V and 8 bases from J, the gap between germline ends came to 19 bases. This CDR3 has 15 residues. Germline-derived CDR1 and CDR2 are SGDLS and YYNGEE. The CDR3 nucleotides read TGTGCCAGCAGCGTCGCTACCGGCGGCCCGGGAGAAGCTTTCTTT. Its protein product is CASSVATGGPGEAFF.

The gene calls are TRBV6-5 and TRBJ2-7, with D maybe TRBD1 (5 bases). The CDR3 extends over 13 amino acids. V lost 7 bases and J 2 bases, leaving 12 bases between the germline ends. Looked up from germline, CDR1 is MNHEY and CDR2 is SVGAGI. The CDR3 DNA sequence: TGTGCCAGCAAGGTTCTGGACACCTACGAGCAGTACTTC. Translating gives CASKVLDTYEQYF.

A few counts support this clone. V is TRBV4-1 and J is TRBJ1-1, with D uncertain. The CDR3 is 13 residues long. V lost 4 bases, J lost 5 bases, and 11 bases lay in between. Germline loops: CDR1 MGHRA, CDR2 YSYEKL. The CDR3 DNA is TGCGCCAGCAGCCGAAGCATCGGTACTGAAGCTTTCTTT. This codes for CASSRSIGTEAFF.

The chain recombines TRBV3-1 (or the pseudogene TRBV3-2) with TRBJ2-3, with D possibly matching TRBD2 (5 bases). Germline values: CDR1 LGHDT, CDR2 YNNKEL (reference sequence). The CDR3 extends over 13 amino acids. With 3 bases removed from V and 4 bases from J, the gap between germline ends came to 8 bases. CDR3 bases: TGTGCCAGCAGCCAGCTGCGGGCAGATACGCAGTATTTT. Translated: CASSQLRADTQYF.

The genes are TRBV9 and TRBJ2-5; TRBD1 matches at 9 bases. CDR3 size: 15 residues. CDR1 and CDR2 (germline): SGDLS, YYNGEE. V gave up 0 bases and J gave up 6 bases; unmatched junction bases: 6. CDR3 residues: CASSVGGQGGKTQYF. The CDR3 DNA reads TGTGCCAGCAGCGTAGGGGGACAGGGCGGGAAGACCCAGTACTTC.

In regard to this clone: Other nucleotide sequences from this sample produce the same CDR3. The chain is built from TRBV24-1 and TRBJ1-2; D unclear. The CDR3 runs 12 residues. Germline CDR1 KGHDR, CDR2 SFDVKD. The V and J ends lost 4 bases and 7 bases respectively, with 9 bases between them. This CDR3 is CATSDLVGGYTF. The CDR3 nucleotides read TGTGCCACCAGTGACTTAGTTGGTGGCTACACCTTC.